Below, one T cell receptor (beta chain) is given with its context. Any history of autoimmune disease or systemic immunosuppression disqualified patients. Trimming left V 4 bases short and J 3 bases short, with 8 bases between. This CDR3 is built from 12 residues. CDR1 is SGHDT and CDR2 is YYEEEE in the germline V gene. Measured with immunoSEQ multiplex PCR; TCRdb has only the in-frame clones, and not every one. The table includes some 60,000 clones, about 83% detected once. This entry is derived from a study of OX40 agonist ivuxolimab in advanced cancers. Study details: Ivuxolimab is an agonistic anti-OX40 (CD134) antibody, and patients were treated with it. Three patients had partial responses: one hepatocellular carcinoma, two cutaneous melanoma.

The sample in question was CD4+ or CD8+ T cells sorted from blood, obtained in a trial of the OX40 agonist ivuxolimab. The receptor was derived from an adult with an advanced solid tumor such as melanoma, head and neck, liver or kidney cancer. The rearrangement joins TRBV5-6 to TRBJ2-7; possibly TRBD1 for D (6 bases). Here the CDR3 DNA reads TGTGCCAGCAGCAGGGACATCTACGAGCAGTACTTC. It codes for CASSRDIYEQYF.